These T cell receptor beta chains were read from a single sample in a study of shared clonotypes between healthy human individuals. TCRdb keeps only in-frame clones here, not all; method: immunoSEQ multiplex PCR. The table has some 2,000,000 clones, 90% to 95% seen once. The sample was naive CD4+ T cells sorted from blood. The receptors derive from a man aged 18 to 30 in good health. Each CDR3 is given with its conserved first and last residue. The D gene is left open where the match is weak.

j_gene | d_gene | v_gene | CDR3aa
TRBJ2-3 | . | TRBV10-3 | CAIRELETDTQYF
TRBJ1-1 | TRBD1 | TRBV6-5 | CASNRGKNTEAFF
TRBJ2-7 | . | TRBV18 | CASSPLGVEQYF
TRBJ2-7 | TRBD1 | TRBV11-2 | CASSPHGGQGAYEQYF
TRBJ1-3 | TRBD1 | TRBV2 | CASSATWDSSGNTIYF
TRBJ2-7 | . | TRBV7-9 | CASSSYPGGTGPSGYEQYF
TRBJ2-7 | TRBD1 | TRBV7-9 | CASSLGQGIYEQYF
TRBJ1-2 | . | TRBV7-2 | CASSLWGVSEGYTF
TRBJ2-6 | TRBD2 | TRBV5-1 | CASSLGGTRSGANVLTF
TRBJ1-6 | . | TRBV7-2 | CASSPDRVRSPLHF
TRBJ2-1 | TRBD2 | TRBV25-1 | CASSGSGRIDNEQFF
TRBJ1-4 | TRBD1 | TRBV4-2 | CASSGQGAINEKLFF
TRBJ2-7 | TRBD2 | TRBV2 | CASRDPSGRAPTSYEQYF
TRBJ1-6 | TRBD1 | TRBV19 | CASSIARTGVNSPLHF
TRBJ1-1 | TRBD1 | TRBV11-2 | CASSPDRATEAFF
TRBJ1-6 | TRBD1 | TRBV5-1 | CASSSGQEDSSPLHF
TRBJ1-3 | TRBD1 | TRBV2 | CASSEAGQGNTIYF
TRBJ2-7 | TRBD1 | TRBV18 | CASSPPGQGKEQYF
TRBJ1-1 | . | TRBV29-1 | CSVEGTRGNTEAFF
TRBJ2-3 | . | TRBV9 | CASSVEVGYTDTQYF
TRBJ2-5 | . | TRBV2 | CASTERGARETQYF
TRBJ1-4 | . | TRBV2 | CASRRDTFNEKLFF
TRBJ1-6 | . | TRBV6-6 | CASSRVMDSPLHF
TRBJ1-1 | . | TRBV20-1 | CSVPGQTEAFF
TRBJ1-2 | . | TRBV28 | CASSSSVRAGYGYTF
TRBJ2-6 | . | TRBV7-2 | CASSLGGSLSGANVLTF
TRBJ1-2 | TRBD1 | TRBV30 | CASPTGASYGYTF
TRBJ2-1 | TRBD2 | TRBV5-6 | CASSLRRWAGVTYNEQFF
TRBJ2-2 | TRBD2 | TRBV5-4 | CASSAVAGPNTGELFF
TRBJ1-6 | . | TRBV6-5 | CASSPSGSLYSPLHF
TRBJ2-3 | TRBD1 | TRBV5-6 | CASSLVDRDTDTQYF
TRBJ1-1 | . | TRBV2 | CASSGAPNTEAFF
TRBJ2-5 | . | TRBV9 | CASSALVREGETQYF
TRBJ1-2 | TRBD1 | TRBV20-1 | CSADRGDGYTF
TRBJ1-5 | . | TRBV28 | CASSLPAQPQHF
TRBJ2-7 | . | TRBV7-2 | CASSLEGGLLSYEQYF
TRBJ1-2 | TRBD1 | TRBV28 | CASRRAGGAVSGYTF
TRBJ2-7 | . | TRBV7-9 | CASSPSPYEQYF
TRBJ2-2 | . | TRBV12-1 | CASSFVAGVRSGELFF
TRBJ2-5 | . | TRBV15 | CATSRGPGWWETQYF
TRBJ2-4 | . | TRBV9 | CASSDSPQLAKNIQYF
TRBJ1-4 | . | TRBV6-5 | CASSLVSNEKLFF
TRBJ1-4 | . | TRBV18 | CASSPRIGGAKEKLFF
TRBJ2-2 | . | TRBV6-1 | CASSEGAPRVGELFF
TRBJ2-1 | . | TRBV18 | CASSLTRSSYNEQFF
TRBJ2-1 | TRBD2 | TRBV6-1 | CASSVTSGSLTYNEQFF
TRBJ2-7 | . | TRBV5-5 | CASSLPGTANYEQYF
TRBJ2-7 | . | TRBV6-5 | CASSYGGTASSYEQYF
TRBJ2-7 | TRBD1 | TRBV5-8 | CAGDRASYEQYF
TRBJ1-3 | . | TRBV2 | CASRTAGKAGGNTIYF
TRBJ1-5 | . | TRBV30 | CAWAGTYNQPQHF
TRBJ2-1 | . | TRBV21-1 | CASTKKRFF
TRBJ2-1 | . | TRBV11-2 | CASSSPWTMGDEQFF